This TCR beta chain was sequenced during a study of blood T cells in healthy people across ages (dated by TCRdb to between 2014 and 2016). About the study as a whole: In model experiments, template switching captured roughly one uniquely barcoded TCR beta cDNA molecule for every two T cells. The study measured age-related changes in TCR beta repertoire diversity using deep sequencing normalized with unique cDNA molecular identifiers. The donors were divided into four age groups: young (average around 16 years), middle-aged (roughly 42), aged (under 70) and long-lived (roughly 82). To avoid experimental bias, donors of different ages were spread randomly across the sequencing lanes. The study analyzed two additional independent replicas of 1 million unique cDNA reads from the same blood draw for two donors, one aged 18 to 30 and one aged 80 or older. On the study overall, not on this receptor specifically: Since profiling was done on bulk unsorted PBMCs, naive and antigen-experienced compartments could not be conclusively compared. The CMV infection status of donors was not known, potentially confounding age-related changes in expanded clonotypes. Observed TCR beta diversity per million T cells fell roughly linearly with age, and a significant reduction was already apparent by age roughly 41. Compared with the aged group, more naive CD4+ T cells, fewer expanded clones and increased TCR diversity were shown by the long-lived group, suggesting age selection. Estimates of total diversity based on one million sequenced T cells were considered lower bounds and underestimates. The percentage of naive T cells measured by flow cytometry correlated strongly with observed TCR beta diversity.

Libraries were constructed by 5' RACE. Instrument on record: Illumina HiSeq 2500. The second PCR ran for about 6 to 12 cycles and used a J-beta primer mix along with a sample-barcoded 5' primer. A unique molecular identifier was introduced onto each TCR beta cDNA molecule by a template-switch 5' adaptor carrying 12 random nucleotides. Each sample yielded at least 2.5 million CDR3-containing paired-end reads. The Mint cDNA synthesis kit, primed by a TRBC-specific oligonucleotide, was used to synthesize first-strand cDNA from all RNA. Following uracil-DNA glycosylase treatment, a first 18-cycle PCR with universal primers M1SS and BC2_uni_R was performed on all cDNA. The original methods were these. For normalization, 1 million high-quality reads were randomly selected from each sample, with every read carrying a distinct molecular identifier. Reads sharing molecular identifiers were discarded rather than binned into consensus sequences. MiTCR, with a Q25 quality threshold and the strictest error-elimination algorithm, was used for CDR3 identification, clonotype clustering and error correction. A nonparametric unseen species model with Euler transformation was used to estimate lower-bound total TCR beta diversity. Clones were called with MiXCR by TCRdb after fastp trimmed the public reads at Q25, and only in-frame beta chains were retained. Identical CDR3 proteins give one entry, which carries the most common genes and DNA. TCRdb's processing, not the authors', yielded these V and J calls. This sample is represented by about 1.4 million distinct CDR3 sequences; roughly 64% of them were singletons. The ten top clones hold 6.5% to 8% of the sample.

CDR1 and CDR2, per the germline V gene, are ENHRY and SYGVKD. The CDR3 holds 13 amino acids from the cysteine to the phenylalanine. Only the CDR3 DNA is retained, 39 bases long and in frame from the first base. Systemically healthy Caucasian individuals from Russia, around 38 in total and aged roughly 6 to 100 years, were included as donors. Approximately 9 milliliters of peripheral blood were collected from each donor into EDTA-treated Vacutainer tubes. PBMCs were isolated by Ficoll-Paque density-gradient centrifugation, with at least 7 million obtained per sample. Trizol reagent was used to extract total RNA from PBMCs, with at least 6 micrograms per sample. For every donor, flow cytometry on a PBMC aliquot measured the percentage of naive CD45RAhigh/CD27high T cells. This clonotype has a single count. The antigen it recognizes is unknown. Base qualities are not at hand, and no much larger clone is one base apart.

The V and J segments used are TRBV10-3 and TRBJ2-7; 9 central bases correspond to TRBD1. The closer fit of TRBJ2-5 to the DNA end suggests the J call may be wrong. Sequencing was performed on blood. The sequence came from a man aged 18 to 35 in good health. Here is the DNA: TGTGCCACCCAACAGGGGGCGGAGGAGACCCAGTACTTC. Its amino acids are CATQQGAEETQYF.